One and the same sample provided the 19 T cell receptor beta chains below, sequenced in a study of blood T cell repertoires in COVID-19. The protocol was immunoSEQ multiplex PCR, while the TCRdb copy is restricted to in-frame clones and leaves out a portion. The table includes about 300,000 clones, about 85% detected once. The source material was peripheral blood. The origin of the receptors is a human donor in a cohort sampled during active COVID-19.

The table lists this clone with a count of one. This chain connects TRBV19 to TRBJ2-1; D possibly corresponds to TRBD2 (5 bases). Germline CDR1 LNHDA, CDR2 SQIVND (reference sequence). The CDR3 spans 15 residues. Trimming took 7 bases from V and 6 from J, leaving 19 bases between them. CDR3 in DNA: TGTGCCAGTACCCCTAGGGAGTTGAGAGGCAATGAGCAGTTCTTC. It translates to CASTPRELRGNEQFF.

This chain connects TRBV27 to TRBJ2-7; perhaps TRBD1 as D (5 bases). CDR1 is MNHEY, CDR2 SMNVEV, per germline (reference sequence). Trimming cost V 5 bases and J 2 bases, with 19 bases left between them. This CDR3 has 16 residues. CDR3 DNA: TGTGCCAGCAGTCGCCAGGCCCAGGGATACACCTACGAGCAGTACTTC. It translates to CASSRQAQGYTYEQYF.

This chain uses TRBV2 with TRBJ1-5; TRBD1 agrees at 7 bases. The germline gives CDR1 SNHLY, CDR2 FYNNEI. CDR3 size: 13 residues. The V gene end was trimmed by 4 bases and the J gene end by 6 bases; junction bases not matched to a gene: 3. Written as DNA, the CDR3 is TGTGCCAGCAGTGTAGGGGGCACTCAGCCCCAGCATTTT. It encodes CASSVGGTQPQHF.

This chain uses TRBV18 with TRBJ1-2; no firm D call. The CDR3 spans 12 residues. CDR1 is KGHSH, CDR2 LQKENI, per germline. Trimming removed 5 bases at V and 2 bases at J, with 6 bases between. CDR3 nucleotides: TGTGCCAGCTCATACAACAACTATGGCTACACCTTC. It translates to CASSYNNYGYTF.

The chain couples TRBV7-8 to TRBJ2-7; TRBD2 agrees at 11 bases. This CDR3 region has 17 residues. The J segment lost 1 base and the V segment lost 1 base, leaving 6 bases of the junction unmatched. The germline V gene encodes CDR1 SGHVS and CDR2 FQNEAQ. The chain's CDR3 is CASSLEEGLAVSYEQYF. DNA of the CDR3: TGTGCCAGCAGCTTAGAAGAGGGACTAGCGGTTTCCTACGAGCAGTACTTC.

The chain combines TRBV7-8 with TRBJ2-1, with D unclear. V was cut by 5 bases and J by 7 bases, with 9 bases left in between. Germline lookup yields CDR1 SGHVS and CDR2 FQNEAQ. This CDR3 is 12 amino acids long. CDR3 residues: CASSPYLNEQFF. The CDR3, as DNA: TGTGCCAGCAGCCCATACTTGAATGAGCAGTTCTTC.

The gene calls are TRBV5-1 and TRBJ2-3; 7 bases map to TRBD1. The length of the CDR3 is 12 residues. V was clipped by 6 bases and J by 10 bases; unmatched bases: 8. Germline V gives CDR1 SGHRS, CDR2 YFSETQ. The CDR3 spells CASNLRQGPQYF. The CDR3 DNA is TGCGCCAGCAACCTTAGACAGGGCCCGCAGTATTTT.

The gene calls are TRBV28 and TRBJ1-2, with D hard to call. This CDR3 has 12 amino acids. The germline V and J ends were trimmed by 6 bases and 2 bases, with 7 bases remaining between them. CDR1 is MDHEN and CDR2 is SYDVKM in the germline V gene. This CDR3 reads CASSSENYGYTF. The CDR3 DNA is TGTGCCAGCAGCTCTGAGAACTATGGCTACACCTTC.

This chain links TRBV19 with TRBJ1-5; TRBD1 might be the D (5 bases). V lost 4 bases, J lost 3 bases, and 16 bases lay in between. This CDR3 contains 16 residues. Germline V gives CDR1 LNHDA, CDR2 SQIVND (reference sequence). The chain's CDR3 is CASSTVGGPSNQPQHF. The CDR3 bases are TGTGCCAGTAGTACCGTCGGGGGACCGTCCAATCAGCCCCAGCATTTT. Complete variable domain (other parts from reference TRBV19 and TRBJ1-5): DGGITQSPKYLFRKEGQNVTLSCEQNLNHDAMYWYRQDPGQGLRLIYYSQIVNDFQKGDIAEGYSVSREKKESFPLTVTSAQKNPTAFYLCASSTVGGPSNQPQHFGDGTRLSIL.

The chain joins TRBV19 to TRBJ1-5, with D tentatively TRBD1 (6 bases). The CDR3 has 14 amino acids. Trimming removed 2 bases from V and 7 bases from J, with 12 bases in between. Germline lookup yields CDR1 LNHDA and CDR2 SQIVND (reference sequence). Here the CDR3 reads CASSISGGGQPQHF. In nucleotides, the CDR3 is TGTGCCAGTAGTATATCGGGGGGCGGGCAGCCCCAGCATTTT. Variable domain in full (rest from reference TRBV19 and TRBJ1-5): DGGITQSPKYLFRKEGQNVTLSCEQNLNHDAMYWYRQDPGQGLRLIYYSQIVNDFQKGDIAEGYSVSREKKESFPLTVTSAQKNPTAFYLCASSISGGGQPQHFGDGTRLSIL.

The genes are TRBV19 and TRBJ2-7, with 15 nucleotides matching TRBD2. The V gene end was trimmed by 5 bases and the J gene end by 6 bases; junction bases not matched to a gene: 5. Per germline, CDR1 LNHDA and CDR2 SQIVND (reference sequence). The CDR3 is 15 amino acids. The chain's CDR3 is CASSPGLAGGREQYF. Written as DNA, the CDR3 is TGTGCCAGTAGTCCGGGACTAGCGGGAGGCCGCGAGCAGTACTTC. Full variable domain (remainder filled in from reference TRBV19 and TRBJ2-7): DGGITQSPKYLFRKEGQNVTLSCEQNLNHDAMYWYRQDPGQGLRLIYYSQIVNDFQKGDIAEGYSVSREKKESFPLTVTSAQKNPTAFYLCASSPGLAGGREQYFGPGTRLTVT.

CDR3 loop: CASRDRVVSGELFF. The CDR3 nucleotides read TGCGCCAGCAGGGACAGGGTGGTATCCGGGGAGCTGTTTTTT. The V call is TRBV5-1, the J call TRBJ2-2, with TRBD1 matching 8 bases. CDR1 is SGHRS and CDR2 is YFSETQ in the germline V gene. Unmatched junction bases numbered 6, after V lost 5 bases and J lost 6 bases. The CDR3 extends over 14 amino acids.

V and J are TRBV6-5 and TRBJ2-5, with D tentatively TRBD2 (6 bases). The CDR3 contains 15 residues. Germline CDR1 is MNHEY and CDR2 is SVGAGI. V was cut by 8 bases and J by 1 base, with 17 bases left in between. CDR3 bases: TGTGCCAGCGGGGTGGGGACTGGGGCCCAAGAGACCCAGTACTTC. Its translation: CASGVGTGAQETQYF.

The rearrangement uses TRBV28 and TRBJ2-7, with TRBD2 identical over 8 bases. The CDR3 is 13 residues long. Per germline, CDR1 MDHEN and CDR2 SYDVKM. V dropped 5 bases and J dropped 4; count of bases not matched to a gene: 4. CDR3 DNA: TGTGCCAGCAGTCCCGGGAGGGCATACGAGCAGTACTTC. It specifies CASSPGRAYEQYF.

This clone is a singleton in its sample. V and J are TRBV7-9 and TRBJ1-6; TRBD1 is a possible D gene (6 bases). Trimming stripped 4 bases from V and 7 bases from J, with 11 bases between. CDR1 and CDR2 from the germline V gene are SEHNR and FQNEAQ (reference sequence). This CDR3 has 14 amino acids. CDR3 coding DNA: TGTGCCAGCAGCTCTACCACAGGGAATTCACCCCTCCACTTT. It encodes CASSSTTGNSPLHF.

CDR3 sequence: CASDLSGRSSYNEQFF. CDR3 nucleotide sequence: TGTGCTAGTGACCTCTCAGGGAGGAGCTCCTACAATGAGCAGTTCTTC. The rearrangement uses TRBV12-5 and TRBJ2-1; D possibly corresponds to TRBD2 (6 bases). The CDR3 extends over 16 amino acids. Germline V CDR1 and CDR2: LGHNT, FRNRAP. Trimming removed 7 bases at V and 0 bases at J, with 16 bases between.

The chain couples TRBV7-6 to TRBJ2-1, with D unresolved. The CDR3 totals 15 residues. Germline CDR1 and CDR2: SGHVS and FNYEAQ. The germline V and J ends were trimmed by 5 bases and 0 bases, with 11 bases remaining between them. CDR3 nucleotide sequence: TGTGCCAGCAGCCTCAGTAGAGGCTCCTACAATGAGCAGTTCTTC. Residues: CASSLSRGSYNEQFF.

CDR3 in DNA: TGCAGCGGTGGCGGGACTCCCTCCTACAATGAGCAGTTCTTC. It translates to CSGGGTPSYNEQFF. The V call is TRBV29-1, the J call TRBJ2-1, with a possible D match to TRBD2 (6 bases). The germline V gene encodes CDR1 SQVTM and CDR2 ANQGSEA. V was pared by 7 bases and J by 0 bases, with 13 bases between. The CDR3 is 14 amino acids.

The rearrangement links TRBV28 to TRBJ2-5; 9 positions match TRBD2. The J segment lost 8 bases and the V segment lost 8 bases, leaving 15 bases of the junction unmatched. CDR3 length equals 15 residues. CDR1 is MDHEN and CDR2 is SYDVKM in the germline V gene. The CDR3 here is CASATSGIQLRTQYF. In DNA form, the CDR3 reads TGTGCCAGCGCGACTAGCGGCATCCAGCTTAGAACCCAGTACTTC.